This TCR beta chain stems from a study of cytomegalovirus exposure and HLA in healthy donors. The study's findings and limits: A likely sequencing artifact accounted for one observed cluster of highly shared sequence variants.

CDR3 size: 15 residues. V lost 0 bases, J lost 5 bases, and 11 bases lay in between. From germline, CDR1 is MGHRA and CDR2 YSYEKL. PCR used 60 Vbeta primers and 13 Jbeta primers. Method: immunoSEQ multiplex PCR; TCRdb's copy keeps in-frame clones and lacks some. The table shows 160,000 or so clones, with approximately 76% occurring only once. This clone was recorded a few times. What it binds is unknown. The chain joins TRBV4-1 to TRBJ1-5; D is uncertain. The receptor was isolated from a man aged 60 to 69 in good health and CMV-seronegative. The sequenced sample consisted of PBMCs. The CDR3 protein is CASSQDLVTYQPQHF. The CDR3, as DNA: TGCGCCAGCAGCCAAGATTTAGTCACCTATCAGCCCCAGCATTTT.